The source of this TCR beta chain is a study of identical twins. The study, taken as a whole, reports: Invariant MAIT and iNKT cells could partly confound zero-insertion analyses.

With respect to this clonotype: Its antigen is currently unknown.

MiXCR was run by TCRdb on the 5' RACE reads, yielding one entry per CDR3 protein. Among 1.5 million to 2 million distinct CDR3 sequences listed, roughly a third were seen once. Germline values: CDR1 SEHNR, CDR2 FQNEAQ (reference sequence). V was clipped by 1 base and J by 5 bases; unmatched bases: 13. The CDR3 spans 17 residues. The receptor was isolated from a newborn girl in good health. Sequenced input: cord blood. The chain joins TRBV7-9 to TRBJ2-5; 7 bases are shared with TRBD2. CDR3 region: CASSLVASGPRWETQYF. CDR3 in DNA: TGTGCCAGCAGCTTAGTGGCTAGCGGCCCACGGTGGGAGACCCAGTACTTC.